A single sample gave rise to the 12 T cell receptor beta chains below, sequenced in a study of CXCR3-negative and CXCR3-positive naive CD8 T cells. TRB cDNA was prepared as libraries by UMI-labeled 5' RACE. TCRdb re-called the 5' RACE reads and gives one entry per CDR3 protein, without DNA. Reported are tens of thousands of distinct CDR3 sequences; the ten largest clones contain 1.5% to 2%. The sequenced sample consisted of naive CXCR3- CD8+ T cells from blood. As for subset: CD45RO-CCR7+CD27+CD95- naive CD8+ T cells lacking CXCR3 (TNR3-). The receptor set was obtained from a human donor in good health. Some clones in this sample may be carry-over from other donors' samples.

The chain joins TRBV5-1 to TRBJ1-2. CDR3 length: 15 amino acids. Germline assignment: CDR1 SGHRS and CDR2 YFSETQ. CDR3 residues: CASSLDVGGGYGYTF.

The chain links TRBV29-1 to TRBJ2-1; TCRdb indicates TRBD1, and absent DNA this call remains unverified. The length of the CDR3 is 17 residues. Germline V lookup: CDR1 SQVTM, CDR2 ANQGSEA. The CDR3 sequence is CSVEGLLGTQHYNEQFF.

The chain links TRBV29-1 to TRBJ1-2. The germline V gene has CDR1 SQVTM and CDR2 ANQGSEA. The CDR3 runs to 16 residues. This chain's CDR3 is CSVEAEAALSNYGYTF.

V usage is TRBV12-3 or TRBV12-4 and J usage is TRBJ1-2. This CDR3 contains 19 residues. CDR3 loop: CASRSRSAVYPSANYGYTF.

The CDR3 here is CSYGTPNTGELFF. This chain uses TRBV29-1 with TRBJ2-2; TCRdb returns TRBD1, unconfirmable since there is no DNA. Germline CDR1 and CDR2: SQVTM and ANQGSEA. The CDR3 runs to 13 residues.

The chain has TRBV3-1 and TRBJ2-7; no DNA is available, so the TRBD1 call from TCRdb remains unchecked. CDR3 length: 12 amino acids. Germline V gene data show CDR1 as LGHDT and CDR2 as YNNKEL (reference sequence). CDR3 loop: CASSQQQTGQYF.

This chain links TRBV15 with TRBJ1-2; the TRBD1 assignment by TCRdb is unverifiable without DNA. Germline V gene lookup returns CDR1 LNHNV and CDR2 YYDKDF (reference sequence). This CDR3 spans 15 amino acids. CDR3 in amino acids: CATSREAGTVYGYTF.

This chain joins TRBV29-1 and TRBJ2-1; TCRdb lists TRBD1, though no DNA is available to test this call. The V gene's germline CDR1 is SQVTM and CDR2 ANQGSEA. The CDR3 runs 13 residues. CDR3 region: CSGFPGQGNEQFF.

V usage is TRBV7-3 and J usage is TRBJ2-1; the D gene TCRdb calls, TRBD1, cannot be checked with no DNA. CDR1 is SGHTA, CDR2 FQGTGA, per germline. This CDR3 contains 14 residues. CDR3 protein: CASSSVGGYNEQFF.

The genes are TRBV7-9 and TRBJ2-7. This CDR3 comprises 14 residues. From germline, CDR1 is SEHNR and CDR2 FQNEAQ (reference sequence). CDR3 region: CASSAVGSSYEQYF. Variable domain in full (rest from reference TRBV7-9 and TRBJ2-7): DTGVSQNPRHKITKRGQNVTFRCDPISEHNRLYWYRQTLGQGPEFLTYFQNEAQLEKSRLLSDRFSAERPKGSFSTLEIQRTEQGDSAMYLCASSAVGSSYEQYFGPGTRLTVT.

The chain employs TRBV29-1 and TRBJ2-1; TCRdb gives TRBD1 as the D gene, but with no DNA this cannot be confirmed. Per the germline V gene, CDR1 is SQVTM and CDR2 is ANQGSEA. The CDR3 has 14 amino acids. CDR3 sequence reads: CSVEEDKSYNEQFF.

V usage is TRBV7-9 and J usage is TRBJ2-3; absent DNA, TCRdb's TRBD2 call cannot be checked. The CDR3 loop spans 20 amino acids. The germline CDR1 and CDR2 sequences are SEHNR and FQNEAQ (reference sequence). CDR3 loop: CASSLLILAGAERSTDTQYF.